Described below is a single TCR beta chain sequence and its context. Its antigen is not identified. Libraries were prepared by immunoSEQ multiplex PCR; TCRdb keeps only in-frame clonotypes and omits some of them. The sample lists fewer than 45,000 clones, roughly 84% seen once, with 3.5% to 4% in the top ten. The V gene's germline CDR1 is KGHSH and CDR2 LQKENI. The V end lost 4 bases, the J end lost 0 bases, and 8 bases lay between the germline ends. This CDR3 has 14 amino acids. The record originates from a study of PD-1 blockade in mismatch repair-deficient tumors. Study-level information: Patients had about a dozen mismatch repair-deficient cancer types, all previously treated and progressing.

Mismatch repair deficiency was confirmed in all patients, by PCR or immunohistochemistry. The TCR-sequenced patients were three responders to pembrolizumab. Study findings and constraints: After pembrolizumab, tumor-resident clones rose rapidly, then generally contracted before radiologic responses.

The chain employs TRBV18 and TRBJ2-3; a possible D gene is TRBD2 (5 bases). This receptor was taken from an adult with mismatch repair-deficient cancer. The specimen was peripheral blood, collected 76 weeks after starting pembrolizumab. Written as DNA, the CDR3 is TGTGCCAGCTCACTGGGCGGGAGCACAGATACGCAGTATTTT. Protein sequence: CASSLGGSTDTQYF.